This T cell receptor (beta chain) was sequenced during a study of blood T cell repertoires in COVID-19 (dated by TCRdb to the early 2020s). In terms of the full investigation: Collaborator samples came from the United States, Italy and Spain and covered acute and convalescent phases of COVID-19. The material from the prospective study consisted of cDNA or gDNA derived from T cells, B-cell-depleted T cells, or PBMCs. Deeply sampled blood TCRbeta repertoires from subjects exposed to, actively infected with, or recovered from COVID-19 were included in the dataset. The repertoires were released in a freely available public database meant as a resource for research on the immune response to SARS-CoV-2. The samples were drawn from two sources: the first 160 participants of the ongoing ImmuneRACE study, and 1,254 subjects contributed by 6 global collaborators. The sample metadata nearly always contained a de-identified subject ID, COVID-19 status, age in years and sex. Where available, HLA class I and class II types were taken from metadata supplied by the sample provider and were not determined by assay-based typing.

V loses 4 bases of germline sequence and J loses 0 bases, and the interval between the two ends is 13 bases. Per the germline V gene, MNHEY is the CDR1 and SVGAGI is the CDR2. The CDR3 runs 16 residues from the cysteine to the phenylalanine. The read is trimmed to its CDR3 DNA, 48 bases read in frame from base 1. Study-wide conclusions, independent of this receptor: The amount of clinical and demographic metadata varied by source and participant and was provided uncurated.

TCRbeta CDR3 regions were amplified from genomic DNA by means of the immunoSEQ Assay, a bias-controlled multiplex PCR. Per the source publication's procedure: Within the assay, amplification of reference gene primers was used to estimate how many nucleated cells each sample contained. To quantify the absolute abundance of each unique TCRbeta CDR3 rearrangement, sequence reads were collapsed and filtered. Productive Simpson clonality was computed per sample as the square root of Simpson's diversity index over productive rearrangements. TCRdb re-hosts the immuneACCESS table, in-frame sequences only. Its copies lack some clones; in the studies checked, an unresolved V gene accounts for under half of them, and the cause for the rest is not known. D and trimming come from the DNA, and the V and J calls and clone size come from that table. This sample lists some 160,000 clones; 85% to 90% were detected once. 6.5% to 8% of the sample is held by the ten biggest clonotypes.

Participants in the prospective study were aged roughly 18 to 90 years, lived in about two dozen United States geographic areas, and enrolled through a virtual design. In the prospective study, participants were assigned to cohorts based on the clinical history participants reported in a screening survey and a study questionnaire. ImmuneRACE Cohort 3 recovered participants were defined by two consecutive negative NP/OP PCR tests, healthcare professional clearance, or symptom resolution. Mobile phlebotomists in the prospective study collected whole blood, serum and a nasopharyngeal or oropharyngeal swab from every participant. Prospective study participants could optionally give additional blood draws and questionnaires over an approximately 2-month period. Blood samples from the prospective study were shipped frozen or at room temperature prior to DNA extraction. A remark on this clone: This clone's antigen is unknown. Per-base quality was not reported, and no clone a single base away is much larger than it.

This TCR was recovered from a woman aged 45-65 years who had recovered from COVID-19. The chain is assembled from TRBV6-5 and TRBJ1-5; the D gene assignment is ambiguous. The sequencing input was PBMCs or T cells enriched from blood (not recorded which). The CDR3 region reads CASSFATSYSNQPQHF. The nucleotide sequence reads as follows: TGTGCCAGCAGTTTCGCGACATCCTATAGCAATCAGCCCCAGCATTTT.